Below, 20 T cell receptor beta chains from the same sample are listed, as sequenced in a study of Tregs in tolerant kidney transplant recipients. TCRdb's table, derived via immunoSEQ multiplex PCR, lists solely in-frame clones and lacks some. The table for this sample gives 50,000 or so clones. The input for sequencing was CD4+ T cells from blood, taken before the transplant. Source of these receptors: a human donor who received a combined kidney and bone marrow transplant.

Concerning this clone: With the read ending 3 residues before the CDR3 end, the germline J gene is used to fill in that end. This sequence joins TRBV23-1 and TRBJ2-7; TRBD2 agrees at 7 bases. TRBV23-1 is placed among ORFs of uncertain function. The trim removed 0 bases at V and 0 bases at J, leaving 17 bases unmatched. The CDR3 contains 20 residues. The CDR3 loop reads CASSQSPFCRLAQSSYEQYF. Incomplete CDR3 DNA: TGCGCCAGCAGTCAATCTCCCTTCTGTAGACTAGCCCAGAGCTCCTACGAG.

A note on this clone: The CDR3 is cut off 3 residues early in the read; its end comes from the germline J gene. The V call is TRBV18, the J call TRBJ2-3; 13 nucleotides line up with TRBD2. The V gene end was trimmed by 6 bases and the J gene end by 4 bases; junction bases not matched to a gene: 7. The CDR3 is 16 residues long. The germline CDR1 and CDR2 sequences are KGHSH and LQKENI. The covered CDR3 bases are TGTGCCAGCTCTTCACGGACTAGCGGGAGTGCAGATACG. Protein: CASSSRTSGSADT. The whole CDR3 is CASSSRTSGSADTQYF.

Notes on this clone: Sequencing ends 3 residues short of the CDR3 end; the germline J gene provides the rest. The J gene is TRBJ1-2, the V gene TRBV30; no clear D. The CDR3 consists of 12 residues. V dropped 6 bases and J dropped 5 bases, with 13 bases sitting between them. The V gene's germline CDR1 is GTSNPN and CDR2 SVGIG (reference sequence). This CDR3 reads CACSAGGYGYTF. Partial CDR3 DNA: TGTGCCTGTTCCGCGGGTGGGTATGGC.

About this clone: The CDR3 is cut off 3 residues early in the read; its end comes from the germline J gene. The chain has TRBV2 and TRBJ2-2; perhaps TRBD1 as D (5 bases). The ends were cut back, 5 bases at V and 1 base at J, with 8 bases in the middle. This CDR3 region has 14 residues. Per germline, CDR1 SNHLY and CDR2 FYNNEI. CDR3 loop: CASSRQMNTGELFF. Incomplete CDR3 DNA: TGTGCCAGCAGTCGACAGATGAACACCGGGGAG.

This CDR3 reads CASSPPAGGGLSTQYF. The sequenced part of the CDR3 DNA is TGTGCCAGCTCACCACCCGCAGGAGGTGGCCTCTCGACC. V gene TRBV18 combines with J gene TRBJ2-5; TRBD2 might be the D (5 bases). The missing CDR3 end, 3 residues past where the read stops, is filled in from the germline J gene. The CDR3 loop spans 16 amino acids. V gave up 0 bases and J gave up 7 bases, with 18 bases separating them. The V gene's germline CDR1 is KGHSH and CDR2 LQKENI.

About this clone itself: From the germline J gene comes the end of the CDR3, since the read stops 3 residues before it. V and J are TRBV18 and TRBJ1-5; no definite D call. Germline CDR1 KGHSH, CDR2 LQKENI. The CDR3 is 13 amino acids. Between the trimmed V and J ends, which lost 0 bases and 7 bases, there was a span of 7 bases. This CDR3 reads CASSPPGVQPQHF. The CDR3 bases that were read are TGTGCCAGCTCACCACCAGGTGTCCAGCCC.

Concerning this clone itself: The observed sequence ends 3 residues before the CDR3 terminus, with the missing tail filled in from the germline J gene. The V gene is TRBV5-4, the J gene TRBJ1-4; D gene unclear. Trimming stripped 0 bases from V and 4 bases from J, with 10 bases between. This CDR3 spans 15 amino acids. Germline CDR1 SGHNT, CDR2 YYREEE (reference sequence). The CDR3 here is CASSLVPGYNEKLFF. The DNA read from the CDR3 is TGTGCCAGCAGCTTGGTCCCCGGTTATAATGAAAAA.

A word on this clone: The DNA ends 3 residues before the CDR3 does, and the rest of the CDR3 is filled in from the germline J gene. The V and J genes are TRBV4-1 and TRBJ1-2, with TRBD1 identical over 7 bases. From germline, CDR1 is MGHRA and CDR2 YSYEKL. With 3 bases clipped from V and 7 bases from J, the junction kept 8 bases outside the gene matches. CDR3 length: 14 amino acids. CDR3 DNA, as far as it was read: TGCGCCAGCAGCCAGGAGACAGGGAGTCCTGGC. It translates to CASSQETGSPG. The full CDR3 is CASSQETGSPGYTF.

For this clone: From the germline J gene comes the end of the CDR3, since the read stops 3 residues before it. The J gene is TRBJ2-7, the V gene TRBV19; 9 nucleotides match TRBD1. The germline gives CDR1 LNHDA, CDR2 SQIVND (reference sequence). The CDR3 has 14 residues. V lost 5 bases, J lost 2 bases, and 4 bases stayed unmatched. The sequenced CDR3 bases are TGTGCCAGTAGTTCAACAGGGGGCCCCTACGAG. It codes for CASSSTGGPYE. The whole CDR3 sequence is CASSSTGGPYEQYF. Combining the CDR3 with reference TRBV19 and TRBJ2-7 gives the whole variable domain DGGITQSPKYLFRKEGQNVTLSCEQNLNHDAMYWYRQDPGQGLRLIYYSQIVNDFQKGDIAEGYSVSREKKESFPLTVTSAQKNPTAFYLCASSSTGGPYEQYFGPGTRLTVT.

Of note for this clone: Read data end 3 residues before the CDR3 end; the end is taken from the germline J gene. The gene calls are TRBV6-2 or TRBV6-3 and TRBJ1-1; no reliable D call. The CDR3 runs 16 residues. CDR1 MNHEY and CDR2 SVGEGT come from the germline V gene. V gave up 0 bases and J gave up 1 base, with 12 bases separating them. The covered CDR3 bases are TGTGCCAGCAGTTACTCGAAGGGCCGTGGGAACACTGAA. It yields the protein CASSYSKGRGNTE. Given in full, the CDR3 is CASSYSKGRGNTEAFF.

A note on this clone: The read terminates 3 residues ahead of where the CDR3 ends, so the germline J gene completes it. The chain carries TRBV7-3 and TRBJ2-1; 11 nucleotides line up with TRBD2. The CDR3 loop spans 20 amino acids. Germline values: CDR1 SGHTA, CDR2 FQGTGA. The ends lost 1 base at V and 8 bases at J; junction bases unmatched: 19. The DNA read from the CDR3 is TGTGCCAGCAGCTTAAGGGCTCGGACTAGCGGGCGGATGGTGGTAGATGAG. This codes for CASSLRARTSGRMVVDE. The complete CDR3 reads CASSLRARTSGRMVVDEQFF.

Turning to this clone: The DNA ends 3 residues before the CDR3 does, and the rest of the CDR3 is filled in from the germline J gene. J is TRBJ1-4 and V is TRBV7-9; 10 bases agree with TRBD1. This CDR3 has 15 residues. The trim removed 5 bases at V and 5 bases at J, leaving 5 bases unmatched. Germline-derived CDR1 and CDR2 are SEHNR and FQNEAQ (reference sequence). This CDR3 is CASSTRTGGNEKLFF. The CDR3 DNA, read in part, is TGTGCCAGCAGCACCCGGACAGGGGGAAATGAAAAA.

With regard to this clone: Read coverage stops 3 residues before the CDR3 terminus; the germline J gene supplies the remainder. This chain links TRBV18 with TRBJ2-7, with a tentative D call TRBD2 (5 bases). The CDR3 is 14 amino acids. In germline, CDR1 is KGHSH, CDR2 LQKENI. V lost 4 bases and J 3 bases, leaving 13 bases between the germline ends. The CDR3 region is CASSLSTNYYEQYF. CDR3 DNA (partial): TGTGCCAGCTCACTCTCGACTAACTACTACGAG.

To note about this clone: The read ends 3 residues early relative to the CDR3; the germline J gene fills the gap. V is TRBV19 and J is TRBJ1-1; 7 bases match TRBD1. V lost 1 base, J lost 6 bases, and 11 bases stayed unmatched. Germline V gene lookup returns CDR1 LNHDA and CDR2 SQIVND (reference sequence). The CDR3 is 16 residues long. Incomplete CDR3 DNA: TGTGCCAGTAGTATAGCGTATACAGGGGATGTCGCTGAA. As protein: CASSIAYTGDVAE. The full CDR3 sequence reads CASSIAYTGDVAEAFF.

To note about this clone: The read finishes 3 residues shy of the CDR3 end, and the germline J gene is used to complete it. This chain uses TRBV29-1 with TRBJ2-3; D is perhaps TRBD1 (6 bases). V gave up 7 bases and J gave up 0 bases, with 8 bases separating them. Germline-derived CDR1 and CDR2 are SQVTM and ANQGSEA. This CDR3 comprises 12 residues. The CDR3 loop reads CSARGSTDTQYF. CDR3 DNA, as far as it was read: TGCAGCGCCAGGGGAAGCACAGATACG.

Concerning this clone: The read stops 3 residues short of the end of the CDR3; the missing end is completed from the germline J gene. The rearrangement links TRBV5-1 to TRBJ1-2, with no clear D. This CDR3 is 14 amino acids long. V shed 5 bases and J shed 0 bases, with 11 bases lying between them. From germline, CDR1 is SGHRS and CDR2 YFSETQ. CDR3 sequence: CASSRAVANYGYTF. CDR3 DNA (partial): TGCGCCAGCAGTAGAGCGGTAGCTAACTATGGC.

In the case of this clone: The read falls 3 residues short of the CDR3 end, and the missing part is taken from the germline J gene. The genes are TRBV7-2 and TRBJ1-2; D is unresolved. There are 13 residues in the CDR3. The germline CDR1 and CDR2 sequences are SGHTA and FQGNSA. The CDR3 loop is CASSQDQASSYTF. CDR3 DNA (partial): TGTGCCAGCAGCCAAGACCAGGCTTCGAGC.

CDR3 DNA, as far as it was read: TGTGCCAGCAGCGGGACTAGCGGTACCACAGATACG. It specifies CASSGTSGTTDT. The full CDR3 protein reads CASSGTSGTTDTQYF. V is TRBV2 and J is TRBJ2-3; 11 nucleotides match TRBD2. The missing CDR3 end, 3 residues past where the read stops, is filled in from the germline J gene. Germline lookup yields CDR1 SNHLY and CDR2 FYNNEI. CDR3 length equals 15 residues. Losses at the gene ends were 6 bases for V and 2 bases for J; bases not matched to a gene: 4.

CDR3 in amino acids: CASSEQGNYGYTF. The CDR3 DNA, read in part, is TGCGCCAGCAGTGAACAGGGGAACTATGGC. This chain connects TRBV10-2 to TRBJ1-2; 7 bases are a match to TRBD1. The CDR3 end falls 3 residues outside the read, so it is completed with the germline J gene. The J segment lost 2 bases and the V segment lost 3 bases, leaving 0 bases of the junction unmatched. Germline V gives CDR1 WSHSY, CDR2 SAAADI. The CDR3 consists of 13 residues.

Turning to this clone: Read coverage stops 3 residues before the CDR3 terminus; the germline J gene supplies the remainder. This chain connects TRBV10-1 to TRBJ2-1; D ambiguous. Germline values: CDR1 WNHNN, CDR2 SYGVQD (reference sequence). CDR3 size: 15 residues. V gave up 5 bases and J gave up 0 bases, with 11 bases separating them. Incomplete CDR3 DNA: TGCGCCAGCAGTATTAGCCGGAGCTCCTACAATGAG. Protein: CASSISRSSYNE. The full CDR3 reads CASSISRSSYNEQFF.